The 15 T cell receptor beta chains below come from one sample, sequenced in a study of tissue T cells after allogeneic stem cell transplantation. TCRdb's copy holds only in-frame clones and misses some; the assay was immunoSEQ multiplex PCR. In the table there are some 48,000 clones, about 73% of which are singletons. The specimen sequenced was sorted cells pooled from one or two spleens. Every receptor here comes from a pool of C57BL/6 mice in good health.

Worth noting for this clone: Mouse germline and gene names are used. The read finishes 1 residue shy of the CDR3 end, and the germline J gene is used to complete it. The chain employs TRBV31 and TRBJ2-4; D possibly corresponds to TRBD1 (6 bases). V lost 1 base to trimming and J lost 0 bases, with 8 bases between them. The CDR3 totals 14 residues. Germline-derived CDR1 and CDR2 are GKSSPN and SITVG. CDR3 amino acids: CAWSPGQSQNTLYF. The CDR3 DNA, read in part, is TGTGCCTGGAGTCCCGGACAGAGTCAAAACACCTTGTAC.

In regard to this clone: Genes and germline come from the mouse. The read terminates 1 residue before the CDR3 end, so the remaining end is supplied by the germline J gene. V and J are TRBV5 and TRBJ2-3, with 11 bases aligning to TRBD2. CDR3 length: 17 amino acids. Germline V gene data show CDR1 as LGHNA and CDR2 as YNLKQL (reference sequence). Trimming took 2 bases from V and 3 from J; bases not matched to a gene: 7. Here the CDR3 reads CASSQNWGGARAETLYF. CDR3 DNA, as far as it was read: TGTGCCAGCAGCCAAAACTGGGGGGGCGCAAGAGCAGAAACGCTGTAT.

On this clone: Mouse germline and gene names are used. The CDR3 end lies 1 residue beyond the end of the read and is filled in from the germline J gene. The rearrangement uses TRBV23 and TRBJ1-4; TRBD1, the D gene given by the table, was not confirmed from the DNA. Per the germline V gene, CDR1 is KGHTA and CDR2 is FQNQQP. The CDR3 has 15 residues. The CDR3 region is CSSSQNRGSNERLFF. Incomplete CDR3 DNA: TGCTCCAGCAGTCAAAACAGGGGGTCCAACGAAAGATTATTT.

This clone turned up a few times. Gene names refer to mouse genes. The read is 1 residue too short to cover the CDR3 end, so that end is filled in from the germline J gene. The chain joins TRBV13-1 to TRBJ2-7; TRBD2 agrees at 9 bases. CDR3 size: 14 residues. V was pared by 0 bases and J by 7 bases, with 5 bases of the junction left unmatched. Per germline, CDR1 NSHNY and CDR2 SYGAGN. The CDR3 spells CASSDVGGREEQYF. Partial CDR3 DNA: TGTGCCAGCAGTGATGTGGGGGGGCGAGAGGAACAGTAC.

About this clone itself: The listed genes are named as in mouse. The read ends 1 residue before the CDR3 terminus; that terminus is restored from the germline J gene. The V call is TRBV26, the J call TRBJ2-5; TRBD1 matches 10 bases. The CDR3 runs 15 residues. Germline lookup yields CDR1 KGHPV and CDR2 FQNQEV (reference sequence). V dropped 4 bases and J dropped 6; count of bases not matched to a gene: 7. The covered CDR3 bases are TGTGCCAGCAGTCCCCGGGACAGGGGCCTTGACACCCAGTAC. This gives the protein CASSPRDRGLDTQY. The CDR3, in full, reads CASSPRDRGLDTQYF.

In regard to this clone: Each gene name is a mouse one. Read coverage stops 1 residue before the CDR3 terminus; the germline J gene supplies the remainder. J is TRBJ2-1 and V is TRBV5, with TRBD2 identical over 10 bases. This CDR3 is built from 16 residues. Trimming at V came to 4 bases and at J to 0 bases, leaving 3 bases not matched to a gene. Per the germline V gene, CDR1 is LGHNA and CDR2 is YNLKQL (reference sequence). The DNA read from the CDR3 is TGTGCCAGCAGCCGCGGGACTGGGGCTAACTATGCTGAGCAGTTC. Translated, it gives CASSRGTGANYAEQF. The entire CDR3 protein is CASSRGTGANYAEQFF.

This clone showed up just a few times. Gene names and germline refer to mouse. The read finishes 1 residue shy of the CDR3 end, and the germline J gene is used to complete it. This sequence joins TRBV2 and TRBJ1-6; TRBD1 matches at 7 bases. TRBJ1-6 is sorted into the ORF group, with uncertain function. The ends lost 0 bases at V and 7 bases at J; junction bases unmatched: 9. Per the germline V gene, CDR1 is LGHNA and CDR2 is YSYQKL. CDR3 size: 17 residues. The sequenced part of the CDR3 DNA is TGTGCCAGCAGCCAAGATCTGAGACAGGGTTACAATTCGCCCCTCTAC. Protein product: CASSQDLRQGYNSPLY. The full CDR3 is CASSQDLRQGYNSPLYF.

There are a few counts of this clone. The germline and genes are mouse ones. The CDR3 end lies 1 residue beyond the end of the read and is filled in from the germline J gene. The chain employs TRBV13-2 and TRBJ1-5; perhaps TRBD1 as D (5 bases). The CDR3 extends over 13 amino acids. In germline, CDR1 is NNHNN, CDR2 SYGAGS (reference sequence). Trimming took off 3 bases at V and 1 base at J, with 5 bases between the two ends. CDR3 region: CASGGDNNQAPLF. Partial CDR3 DNA: TGTGCCAGCGGTGGGGACAACAACCAGGCTCCGCTT.

This clone has a single count. Here the gene names and germline are mouse. CDR3 sequence: CASSFLGEEAEQFF. The CDR3 DNA, read in part, is TGTGCCAGCAGTTTTCTGGGGGAGGAGGCTGAGCAGTTC. The chain links TRBV15 to TRBJ2-1; TRBD2 aligns across 7 bases. With the read ending 1 residue before the CDR3 end, the germline J gene is used to fill in that end. This CDR3 comprises 14 residues. V gave up 3 bases and J gave up 7 bases; unmatched junction bases: 6. Germline V CDR1 and CDR2: SGHND, FRSKSL.

Comments on this clone: Germline and genes here are mouse. The observed sequence ends 1 residue before the CDR3 terminus, with the missing tail filled in from the germline J gene. V usage is TRBV29 and J usage is TRBJ1-6; D unclear. TRBJ1-6 is an ORF for which the function is uncertain. V was pared by 2 bases and J by 4 bases, with 3 bases between. Germline loops: CDR1 MSHET, CDR2 SYDVDS. The CDR3 loop spans 13 amino acids. CDR3: CASSLIYNSPLYF. The sequenced part of the CDR3 DNA is TGTGCTAGCAGTTTAATATATAATTCGCCCCTCTAC.

This clone appeared a few times. The gene names given are mouse names. The sequence runs out 1 residue before the end of the CDR3; the remainder is reconstructed from the germline J gene. The rearrangement joins TRBV12-1 to TRBJ2-7; 11 nucleotides line up with TRBD2. The germline V gene has CDR1 SGHSN and CDR2 HYEKVE. This CDR3 is 15 amino acids long. V dropped 2 bases and J dropped 3; count of bases not matched to a gene: 5. The CDR3 spells CASSPRLGGFYEQYF. The sequenced part of the CDR3 DNA is TGTGCCAGCTCTCCCCGACTGGGGGGGTTCTATGAACAGTAC.

A few counts support this clone. Genes and germline are mouse. The read ends 1 residue before the CDR3 terminus; that terminus is restored from the germline J gene. The chain is built from TRBV19 and TRBJ2-1; 9 positions agree with TRBD2. The V gene's germline CDR1 is FNHDT and CDR2 SITEND (reference sequence). The ends lost 3 bases at V and 5 bases at J; junction bases unmatched: 0. CDR3 size: 13 residues. The DNA read from the CDR3 is TGTGCCAGCAGTACTGGGGGGGATGCTGAGCAGTTC. It translates to CASSTGGDAEQF. The full CDR3 protein is CASSTGGDAEQFF.

Remarks on this clone: The genes are named according to mouse. The read comes to an end 1 residue before the CDR3 does, leaving the germline J gene to fill in the end. The gene calls are TRBV23 and TRBJ2-5; the DNA was not compared with TRBD2, the D call given in the table. The CDR3 loop spans 14 amino acids. Germline V gives CDR1 KGHTA, CDR2 FQNQQP. CDR3 in amino acids: CSSSPPGLQDTQYF. The CDR3 DNA, read in part, is TGCTCCAGCAGTCCCCCGGGACTCCAAGACACCCAGTAC.

Comments on this clone: Gene and germline names: mouse. The read terminates 1 residue before the CDR3 end, so the remaining end is supplied by the germline J gene. The J gene is TRBJ2-3, the V gene TRBV19, with D hard to call. Germline V gives CDR1 FNHDT, CDR2 SITEND (reference sequence). The CDR3 extends over 15 amino acids. V was trimmed by 2 bases and J by 0 bases, leaving 10 bases between them. Here the CDR3 reads CASSIGDFSAETLYF. CDR3 bases read: TGTGCCAGCAGTATCGGGGATTTTAGTGCAGAAACGCTGTAT.

With respect to this clone: Gene names are the mouse ones. The sequenced fragment ends 1 residue before the CDR3 boundary, so the rest is inferred from the germline J gene. The chain couples TRBV5 to TRBJ1-1; 7 nucleotides agree with TRBD1. Per germline, CDR1 LGHNA and CDR2 YNLKQL (reference sequence). The CDR3 consists of 14 residues. Losses at the gene ends were 0 bases for V and 4 bases for J; bases not matched to a gene: 2. The covered CDR3 bases are TGTGCCAGCAGCCAAGATGCAGGGGGCACAGAAGTCTTC. Amino acids: CASSQDAGGTEVF. The full CDR3 protein is CASSQDAGGTEVFF.